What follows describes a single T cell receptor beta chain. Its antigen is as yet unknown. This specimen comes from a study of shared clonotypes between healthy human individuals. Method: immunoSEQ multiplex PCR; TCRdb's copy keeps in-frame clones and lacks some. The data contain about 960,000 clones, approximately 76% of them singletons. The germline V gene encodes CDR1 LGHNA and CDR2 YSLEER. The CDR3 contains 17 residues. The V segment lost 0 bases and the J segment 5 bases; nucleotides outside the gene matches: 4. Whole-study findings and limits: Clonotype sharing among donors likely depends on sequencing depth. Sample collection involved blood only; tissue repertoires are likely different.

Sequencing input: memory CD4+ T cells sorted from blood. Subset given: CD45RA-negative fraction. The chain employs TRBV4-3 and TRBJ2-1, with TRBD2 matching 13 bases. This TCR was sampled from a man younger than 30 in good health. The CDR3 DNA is TGCGCCAGCAGCCAAGACTTGGGACTAGCGGGAAACAATGAGCAGTTCTTC. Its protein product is CASSQDLGLAGNNEQFF.